The rows below give T cell receptor beta chains drawn from one sample of a study of response to subunit inactivated influenza vaccine. A single record per CDR3 protein comes from TCRdb applying MiXCR to the RT-PCR reads. The sample consists of approximately 700,000 distinct CDR3 sequences, about a sixth of them appearing once. Specimen: PBMCs from blood, collected about 11 days after vaccination. Receptors originate from a man aged 50 or older who received an inactivated influenza vaccine. Both conserved end residues are part of each CDR3. The order of the fields is CDR3 length, clone size, J gene, D gene, V gene, CDR3 protein, CDR3 DNA. D genes are given only for firm matches. The size entry is marked missing in some rows and otherwise reads once, few, many or a size class.

CDR3 length: 14; clone size: .; J gene: TRBJ2-7; D gene: .; V gene: TRBV20-1; CDR3 protein: CSVPHSGASYEQYF; CDR3 DNA: TGCAGTGTTCCCCACTCCGGGGCCTCCTACGAGCAGTACTTC
CDR3 length: 15; clone size: few; J gene: TRBJ2-1; D gene: TRBD1; V gene: TRBV7-2; CDR3 protein: CASSRDRGLYNEQFF; CDR3 DNA: TGTGCCAGCAGCCGGGACAGGGGGCTGTACAATGAGCAGTTCTTC
CDR3 length: 12; clone size: .; J gene: TRBJ2-5; D gene: .; V gene: TRBV20-1; CDR3 protein: CSAPRNLGDQYF; CDR3 DNA: TGCAGTGCTCCGAGGAACCTCGGGGACCAGTACTTC
CDR3 length: 15; clone size: .; J gene: TRBJ1-1; D gene: TRBD1; V gene: TRBV18; CDR3 protein: CASSPTLDRDTEAFF; CDR3 DNA: TGTGCCAGCTCACCAACACTGGACAGGGACACTGAAGCTTTCTTT
CDR3 length: 13; clone size: .; J gene: TRBJ1-2; D gene: .; V gene: TRBV2; CDR3 protein: CASGEGSPHGYSF; CDR3 DNA: TGTGCCAGTGGGGAGGGGTCCCCTCATGGCTACAGCTTC
CDR3 length: 15; clone size: .; J gene: TRBJ2-7; D gene: TRBD2; V gene: TRBV20-1; CDR3 protein: CSASRDGPGGYEQYF; CDR3 DNA: TGCAGTGCTAGTAGAGACGGGCCGGGGGGTTACGAGCAGTACTTC
CDR3 length: 14; clone size: .; J gene: TRBJ2-3; D gene: .; V gene: TRBV29-1; CDR3 protein: CSTGEAAVTDTQYF; CDR3 DNA: TGCAGCACTGGGGAGGCGGCAGTGACAGATACGCAGTATTTT
CDR3 length: 11; clone size: few; J gene: TRBJ2-7; D gene: .; V gene: TRBV29-1; CDR3 protein: CSVEALGLKYF; CDR3 DNA: TGCAGCGTTGAAGCTCTTGGGTTAAAGTACTTC
CDR3 length: 13; clone size: few; J gene: TRBJ2-5; D gene: .; V gene: TRBV12-3/TRBV12-4; CDR3 protein: CASSTLSQETQYF; CDR3 DNA: TGTGCCAGCAGTACCCTCTCCCAAGAGACCCAGTACTTC
CDR3 length: 14; clone size: .; J gene: TRBJ1-6; D gene: .; V gene: TRBV5-5; CDR3 protein: CASSVDSWGSPLHF; CDR3 DNA: TGTGCCAGCAGCGTGGACAGTTGGGGTTCACCCCTCCACTTT